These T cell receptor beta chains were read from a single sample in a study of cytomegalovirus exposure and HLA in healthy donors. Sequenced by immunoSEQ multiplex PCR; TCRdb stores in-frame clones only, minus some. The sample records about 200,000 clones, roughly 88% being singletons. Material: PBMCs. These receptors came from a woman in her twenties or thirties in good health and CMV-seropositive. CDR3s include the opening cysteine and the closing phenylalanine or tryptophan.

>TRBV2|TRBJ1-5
CASSVRDRGQPQHF
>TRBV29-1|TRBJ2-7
CSVIRAGEQYF
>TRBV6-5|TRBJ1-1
CASSYAPGNTEAFF
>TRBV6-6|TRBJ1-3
CASSYTGYGNTIYF
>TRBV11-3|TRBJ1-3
CASSAGGLTSGNTIYF
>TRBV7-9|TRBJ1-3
CASSLDPGMRDTIYF
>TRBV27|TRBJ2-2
CASSSDSLNTGELFF
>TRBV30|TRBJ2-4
CAWSPDTLLAKNIQYF
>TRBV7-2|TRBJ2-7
CASSFQPAEEQYF
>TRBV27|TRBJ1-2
CASSHTGGDGYTF
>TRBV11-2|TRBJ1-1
CASSQDYLMNTEAFF
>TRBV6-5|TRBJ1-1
CASSYGAKNTEAFF
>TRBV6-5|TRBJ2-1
CASRHTGAQGREQFF